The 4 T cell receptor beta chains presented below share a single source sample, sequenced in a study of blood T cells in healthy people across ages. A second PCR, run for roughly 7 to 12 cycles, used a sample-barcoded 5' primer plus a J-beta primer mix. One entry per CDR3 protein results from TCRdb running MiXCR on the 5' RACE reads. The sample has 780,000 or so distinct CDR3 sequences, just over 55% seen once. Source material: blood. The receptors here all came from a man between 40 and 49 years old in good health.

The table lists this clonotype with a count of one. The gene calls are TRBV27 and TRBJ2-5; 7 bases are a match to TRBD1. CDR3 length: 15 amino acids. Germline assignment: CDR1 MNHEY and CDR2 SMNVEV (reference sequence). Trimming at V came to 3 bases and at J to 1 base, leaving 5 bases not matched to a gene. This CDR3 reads CASSLRDSRQETQYF. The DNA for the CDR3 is TGTGCCAGCAGTTTGAGGGACAGCCGCCAAGAGACCCAGTACTTC.

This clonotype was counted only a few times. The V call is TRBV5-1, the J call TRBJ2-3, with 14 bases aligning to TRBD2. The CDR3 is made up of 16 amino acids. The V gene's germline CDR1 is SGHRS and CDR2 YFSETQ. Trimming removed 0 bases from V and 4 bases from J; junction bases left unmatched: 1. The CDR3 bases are TGCGCCAGCAGCTTGGAGGGACTAGCGGGGGCAGATACGCAGTATTTT. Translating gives CASSLEGLAGADTQYF. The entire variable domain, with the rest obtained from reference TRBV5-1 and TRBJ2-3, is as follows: KAGVTQTPRYLIKTRGQQVTLSCSPISGHRSVSWYQQTPGQGLQFLFEYFSETQRNKGNFPGRFSGRQFSNSRSEMNVSTLELGDSALYLCASSLEGLAGADTQYFGPGTRLTVL.

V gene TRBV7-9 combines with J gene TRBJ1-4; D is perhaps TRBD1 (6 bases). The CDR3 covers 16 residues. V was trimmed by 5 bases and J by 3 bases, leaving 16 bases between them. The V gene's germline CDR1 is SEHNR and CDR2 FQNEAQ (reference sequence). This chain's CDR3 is CASSGLRGASNEKLFF. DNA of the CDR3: TGTGCCAGCAGCGGACTGCGGGGGGCATCTAATGAAAAACTGTTTTTT.

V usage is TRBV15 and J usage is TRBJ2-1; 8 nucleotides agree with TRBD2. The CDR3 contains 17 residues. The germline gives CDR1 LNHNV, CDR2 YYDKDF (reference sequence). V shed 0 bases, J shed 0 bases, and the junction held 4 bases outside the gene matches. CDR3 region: CATSREKAGDSYNEQFF. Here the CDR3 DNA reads TGTGCCACCAGCAGAGAAAAAGCGGGGGACTCCTACAATGAGCAGTTCTTC.